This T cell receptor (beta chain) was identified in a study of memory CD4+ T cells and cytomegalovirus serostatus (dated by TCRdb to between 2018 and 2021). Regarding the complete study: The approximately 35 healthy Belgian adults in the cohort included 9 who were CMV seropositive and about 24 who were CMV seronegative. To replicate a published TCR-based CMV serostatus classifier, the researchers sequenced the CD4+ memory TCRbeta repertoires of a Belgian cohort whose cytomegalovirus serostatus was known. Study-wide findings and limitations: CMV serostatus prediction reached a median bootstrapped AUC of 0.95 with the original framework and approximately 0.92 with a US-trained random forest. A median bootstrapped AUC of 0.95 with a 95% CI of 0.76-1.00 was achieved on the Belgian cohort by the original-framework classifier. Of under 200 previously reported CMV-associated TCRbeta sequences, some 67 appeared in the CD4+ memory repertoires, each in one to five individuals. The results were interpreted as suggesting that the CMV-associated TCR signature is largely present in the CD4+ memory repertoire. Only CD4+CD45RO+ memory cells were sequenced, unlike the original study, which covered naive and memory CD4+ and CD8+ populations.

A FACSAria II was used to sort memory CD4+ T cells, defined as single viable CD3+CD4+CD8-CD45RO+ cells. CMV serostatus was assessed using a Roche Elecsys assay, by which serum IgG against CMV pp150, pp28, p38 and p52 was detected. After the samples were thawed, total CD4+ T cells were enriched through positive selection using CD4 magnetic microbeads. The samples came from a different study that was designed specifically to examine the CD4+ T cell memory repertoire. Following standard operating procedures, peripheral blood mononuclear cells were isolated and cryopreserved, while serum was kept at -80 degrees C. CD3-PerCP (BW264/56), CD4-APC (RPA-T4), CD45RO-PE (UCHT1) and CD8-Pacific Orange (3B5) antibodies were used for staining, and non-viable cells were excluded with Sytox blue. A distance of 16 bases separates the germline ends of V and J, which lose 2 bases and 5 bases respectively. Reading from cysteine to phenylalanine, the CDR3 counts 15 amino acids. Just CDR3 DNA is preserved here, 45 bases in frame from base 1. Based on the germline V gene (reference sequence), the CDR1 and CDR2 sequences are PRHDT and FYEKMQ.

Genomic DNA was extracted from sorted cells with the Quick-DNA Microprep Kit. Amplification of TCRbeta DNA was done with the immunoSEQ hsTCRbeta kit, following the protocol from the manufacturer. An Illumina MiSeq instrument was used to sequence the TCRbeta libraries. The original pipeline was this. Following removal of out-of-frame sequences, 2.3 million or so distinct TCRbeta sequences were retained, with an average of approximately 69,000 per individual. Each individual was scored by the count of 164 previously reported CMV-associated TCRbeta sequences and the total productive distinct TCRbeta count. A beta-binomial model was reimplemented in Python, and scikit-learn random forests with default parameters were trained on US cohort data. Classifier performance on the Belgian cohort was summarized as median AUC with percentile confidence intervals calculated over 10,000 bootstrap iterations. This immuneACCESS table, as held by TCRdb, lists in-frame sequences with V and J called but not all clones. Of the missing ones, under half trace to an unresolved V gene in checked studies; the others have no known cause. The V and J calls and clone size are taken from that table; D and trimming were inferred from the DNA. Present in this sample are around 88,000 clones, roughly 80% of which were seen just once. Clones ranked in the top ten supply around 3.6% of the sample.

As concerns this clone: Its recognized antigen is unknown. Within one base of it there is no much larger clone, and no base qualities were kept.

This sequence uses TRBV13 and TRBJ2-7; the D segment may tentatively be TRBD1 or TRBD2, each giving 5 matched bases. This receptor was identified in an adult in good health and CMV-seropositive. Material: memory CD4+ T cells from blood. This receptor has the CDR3 CASSLNFGAQDEQYF. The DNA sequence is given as TGTGCCAGCAGCTTAAATTTCGGGGCGCAGGACGAGCAGTACTTC.